Here is one T cell receptor (beta chain) with its context. Sequencing was performed with immunoSEQ multiplex PCR; in TCRdb, only in-frame clones are kept and a portion is missing. The sample lists about 73,000 clones; more than 75% were seen once. This CDR3 spans 16 amino acids. Germline V gene lookup returns CDR1 SGHRS and CDR2 YFSETQ. V trimming: 1 base; J trimming: 5 bases; junction bases outside the gene matches: 5. This sample was included in a study of OX40 agonist ivuxolimab in advanced cancers. The specimen was CD4+ or CD8+ T cells sorted from blood, collected in a trial of the OX40 agonist ivuxolimab. This clonotype was obtained from an adult with an advanced solid tumor such as melanoma, head and neck, liver or kidney cancer. This rearrangement joins TRBV5-1 to TRBJ2-1; 11 nucleotides match TRBD2. CDR3 nucleotide sequence: TGCGCCAGCAGCTTGACCGGGACTAGCGGCAACAATGAGCAGTTCTTC. Encoded protein: CASSLTGTSGNNEQFF.